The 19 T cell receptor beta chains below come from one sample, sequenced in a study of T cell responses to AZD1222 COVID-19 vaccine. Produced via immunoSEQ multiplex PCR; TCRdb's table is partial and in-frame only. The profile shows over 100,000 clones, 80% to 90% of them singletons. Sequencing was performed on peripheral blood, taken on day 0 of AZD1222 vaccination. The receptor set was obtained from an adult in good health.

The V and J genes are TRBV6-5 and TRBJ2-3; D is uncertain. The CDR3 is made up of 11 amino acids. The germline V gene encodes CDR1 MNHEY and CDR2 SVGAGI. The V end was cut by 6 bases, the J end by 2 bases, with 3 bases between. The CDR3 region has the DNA TGTGCCAGCAGACCCACAGATACGCAGTATTTT. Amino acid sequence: CASRPTDTQYF.

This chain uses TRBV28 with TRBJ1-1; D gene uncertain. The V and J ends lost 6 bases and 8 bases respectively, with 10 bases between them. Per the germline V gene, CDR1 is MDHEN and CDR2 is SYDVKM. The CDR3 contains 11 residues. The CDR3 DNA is TGTGCCAGCAGGGTGAACCGGGAAGCTTTCTTT. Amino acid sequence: CASRVNREAFF.

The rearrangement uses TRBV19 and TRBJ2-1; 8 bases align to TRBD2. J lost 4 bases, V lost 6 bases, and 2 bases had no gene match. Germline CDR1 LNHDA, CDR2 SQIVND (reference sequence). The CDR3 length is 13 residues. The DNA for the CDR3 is TGTGCCAGTAGGAGCGGGAGTTACAATGAGCAGTTCTTC. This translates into CASRSGSYNEQFF.

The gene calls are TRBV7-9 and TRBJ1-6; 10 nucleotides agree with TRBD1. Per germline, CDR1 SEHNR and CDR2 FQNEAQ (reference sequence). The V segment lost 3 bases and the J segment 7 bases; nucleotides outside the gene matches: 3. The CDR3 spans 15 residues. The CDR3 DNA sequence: TGTGCCAGCAGCTTCCGACAGGGGGCAAATTCACCCCTCCACTTT. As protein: CASSFRQGANSPLHF.

In DNA, the CDR3 is TGCGCCAGCAGTCGGGACACGGCTTCCTACAATGAGCAGTTCTTC. It yields the protein CASSRDTASYNEQFF. The J gene is TRBJ2-1, the V gene TRBV10-1; the D gene is possibly TRBD1 (6 bases). CDR3 length: 15 residues. The V end was cut by 5 bases, the J end by 1 base, with 12 bases between. The germline V gene has CDR1 WNHNN and CDR2 SYGVQD (reference sequence).

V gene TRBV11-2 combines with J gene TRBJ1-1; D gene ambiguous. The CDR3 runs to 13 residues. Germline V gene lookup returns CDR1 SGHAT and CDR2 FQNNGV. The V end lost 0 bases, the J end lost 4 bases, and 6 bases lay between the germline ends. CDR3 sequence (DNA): TGTGCCAGCAGCTTAGATCCGCGCACTGAAGCTTTCTTT. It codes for CASSLDPRTEAFF.

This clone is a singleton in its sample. CDR3: CASSLRLDPTDTQYF. CDR3 in DNA: TGTGCCAGCAGCTTAAGGCTCGACCCCACAGATACGCAGTATTTT. The V call is TRBV11-2, the J call TRBJ2-3; the D is unclear. This CDR3 spans 15 amino acids. Germline CDR1 reads SGHAT; CDR2 reads FQNNGV. Trimming left V 2 bases short and J 2 bases short, with 11 bases between.

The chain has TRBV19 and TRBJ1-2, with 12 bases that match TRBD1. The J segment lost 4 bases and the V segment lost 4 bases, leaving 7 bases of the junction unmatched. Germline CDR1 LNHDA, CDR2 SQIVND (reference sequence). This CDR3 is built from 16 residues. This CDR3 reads CASSTSPGQGAYGYTF. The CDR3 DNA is TGTGCCAGTAGTACCAGTCCGGGACAGGGGGCCTATGGCTACACCTTC.

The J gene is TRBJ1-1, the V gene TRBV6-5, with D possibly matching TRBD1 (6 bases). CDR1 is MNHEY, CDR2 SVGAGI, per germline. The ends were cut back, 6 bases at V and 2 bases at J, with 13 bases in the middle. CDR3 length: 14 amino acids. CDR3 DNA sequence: TGTGCCAGCAGCCTACAGGGATTTAACACTGAAGCTTTCTTT. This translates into CASSLQGFNTEAFF.

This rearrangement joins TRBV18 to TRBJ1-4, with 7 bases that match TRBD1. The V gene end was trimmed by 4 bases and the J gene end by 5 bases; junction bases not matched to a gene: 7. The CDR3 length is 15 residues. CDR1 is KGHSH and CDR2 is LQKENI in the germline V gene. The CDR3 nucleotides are TGTGCCAGCTCACTGCGGAAGGACAGGAATGAAAAACTGTTTTTT. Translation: CASSLRKDRNEKLFF.

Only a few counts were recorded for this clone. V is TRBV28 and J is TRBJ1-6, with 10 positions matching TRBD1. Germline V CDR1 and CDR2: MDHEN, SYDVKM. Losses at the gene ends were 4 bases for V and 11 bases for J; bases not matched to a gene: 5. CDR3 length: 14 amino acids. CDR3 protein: CASSYGQGGPPLHF. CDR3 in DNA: TGTGCCAGCAGTTACGGACAGGGGGGGCCACCCCTCCACTTT.

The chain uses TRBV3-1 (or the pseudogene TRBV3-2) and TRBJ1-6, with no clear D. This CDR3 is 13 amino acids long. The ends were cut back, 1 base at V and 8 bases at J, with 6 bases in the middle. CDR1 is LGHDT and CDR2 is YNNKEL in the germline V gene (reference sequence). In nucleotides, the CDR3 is TGTGCCAGCAGCCAAGGGACGGATTCACCCCTCCACTTT. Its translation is CASSQGTDSPLHF.

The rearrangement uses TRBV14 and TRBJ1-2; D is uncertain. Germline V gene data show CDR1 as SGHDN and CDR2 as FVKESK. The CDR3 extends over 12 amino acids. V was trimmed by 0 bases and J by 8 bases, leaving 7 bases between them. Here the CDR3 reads CASSQDLRGYTF. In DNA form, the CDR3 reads TGTGCCAGCAGCCAAGATTTAAGGGGCTACACCTTC.

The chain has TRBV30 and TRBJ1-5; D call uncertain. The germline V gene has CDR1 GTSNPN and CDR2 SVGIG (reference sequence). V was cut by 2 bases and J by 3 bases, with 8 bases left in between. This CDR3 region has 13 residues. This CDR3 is CAWSNSYNQPQHF. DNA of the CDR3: TGTGCCTGGAGTAACAGCTACAATCAGCCCCAGCATTTT.

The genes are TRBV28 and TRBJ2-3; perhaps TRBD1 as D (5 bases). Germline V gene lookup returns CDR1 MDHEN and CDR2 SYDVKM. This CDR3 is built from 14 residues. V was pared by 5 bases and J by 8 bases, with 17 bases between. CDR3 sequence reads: CASSPSPARVTQYF. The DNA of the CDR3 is TGTGCCAGCAGTCCTTCCCCCGCCAGGGTTACGCAGTATTTT.

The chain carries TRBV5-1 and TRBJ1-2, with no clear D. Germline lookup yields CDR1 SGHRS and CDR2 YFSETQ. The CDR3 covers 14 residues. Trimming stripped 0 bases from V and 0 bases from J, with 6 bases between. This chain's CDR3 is CASSLDGANYGYTF. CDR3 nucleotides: TGCGCCAGCAGCTTGGACGGTGCTAACTATGGCTACACCTTC.

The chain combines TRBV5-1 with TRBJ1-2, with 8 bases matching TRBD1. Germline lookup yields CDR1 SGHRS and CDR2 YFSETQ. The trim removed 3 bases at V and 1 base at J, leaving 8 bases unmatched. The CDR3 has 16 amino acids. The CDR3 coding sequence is TGCGCCAGCAGCTCGTTAACAGGGGGAGTTAACTATGGCTACACCTTC. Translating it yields CASSSLTGGVNYGYTF.

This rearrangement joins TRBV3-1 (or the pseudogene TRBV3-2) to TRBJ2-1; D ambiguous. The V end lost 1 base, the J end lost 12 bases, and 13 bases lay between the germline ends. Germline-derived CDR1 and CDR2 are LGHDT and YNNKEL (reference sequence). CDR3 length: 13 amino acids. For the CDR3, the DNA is TGTGCCAGCAGCCAAGTGTCCCGCCCGAGGCAGTTCTTC. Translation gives CASSQVSRPRQFF.

The chain's CDR3 is CASRVTGTGGYTF. The CDR3 bases are TGTGCCAGCAGGGTGACAGGGACCGGGGGCTACACCTTC. This chain uses TRBV12-3 or TRBV12-4 with TRBJ1-2, with 7 bases matching TRBD1. This CDR3 is 13 amino acids long. V was clipped by 6 bases and J by 8 bases; unmatched bases: 9.